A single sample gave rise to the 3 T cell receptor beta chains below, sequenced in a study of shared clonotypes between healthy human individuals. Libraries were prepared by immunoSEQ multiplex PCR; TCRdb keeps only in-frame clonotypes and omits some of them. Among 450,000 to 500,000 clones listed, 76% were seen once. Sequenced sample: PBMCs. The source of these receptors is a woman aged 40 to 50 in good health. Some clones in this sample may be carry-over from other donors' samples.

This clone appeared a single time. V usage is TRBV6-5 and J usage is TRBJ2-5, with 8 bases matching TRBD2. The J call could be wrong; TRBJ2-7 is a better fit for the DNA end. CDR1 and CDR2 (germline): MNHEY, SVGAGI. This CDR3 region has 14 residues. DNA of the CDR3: TGTGCCAGCAAACCAGCGGGAGTAGCCTACGAGCAGTACTTC. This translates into CASKPAGVAYEQYF.

For the CDR3, the DNA is TGCGCCAGCAGCCTACGCGAAACAGGGTCTAATGAAAAACTGTTTTTT. Translation: CASSLRETGSNEKLFF. This sequence joins TRBV5-1 and TRBJ1-4, with D tentatively TRBD1 (6 bases). This CDR3 has 16 residues. Germline V gives CDR1 SGHRS, CDR2 YFSETQ. Trimming shortened V by 4 bases and J by 3 bases, and 16 bases separated the two germline ends.

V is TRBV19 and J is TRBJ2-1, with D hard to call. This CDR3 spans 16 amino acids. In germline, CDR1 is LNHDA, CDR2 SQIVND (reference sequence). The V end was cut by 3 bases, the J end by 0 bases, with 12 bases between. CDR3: CASSMGGSSSYNEQFF. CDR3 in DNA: TGTGCCAGTAGTATGGGCGGTAGTAGCTCCTACAATGAGCAGTTCTTC.